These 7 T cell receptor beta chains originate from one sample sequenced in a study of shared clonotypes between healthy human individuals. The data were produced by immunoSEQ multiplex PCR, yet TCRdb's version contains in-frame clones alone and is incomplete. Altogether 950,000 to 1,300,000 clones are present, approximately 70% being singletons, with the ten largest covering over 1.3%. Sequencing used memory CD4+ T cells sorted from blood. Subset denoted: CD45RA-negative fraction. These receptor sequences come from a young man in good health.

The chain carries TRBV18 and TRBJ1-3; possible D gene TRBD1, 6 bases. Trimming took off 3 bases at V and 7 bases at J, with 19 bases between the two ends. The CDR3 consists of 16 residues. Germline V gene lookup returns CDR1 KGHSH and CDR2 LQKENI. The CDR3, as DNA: TGTGCCAGCTCACCTCCGGCCGGGCAGGGGAGGAACACCATATATTTT. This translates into CASSPPAGQGRNTIYF.

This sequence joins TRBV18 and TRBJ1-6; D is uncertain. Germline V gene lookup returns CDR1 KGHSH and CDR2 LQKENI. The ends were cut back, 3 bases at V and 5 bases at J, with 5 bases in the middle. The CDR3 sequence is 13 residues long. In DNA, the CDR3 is TGTGCCAGCTCACCGTCCCATAATTCACCCCTCCACTTT. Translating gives CASSPSHNSPLHF.

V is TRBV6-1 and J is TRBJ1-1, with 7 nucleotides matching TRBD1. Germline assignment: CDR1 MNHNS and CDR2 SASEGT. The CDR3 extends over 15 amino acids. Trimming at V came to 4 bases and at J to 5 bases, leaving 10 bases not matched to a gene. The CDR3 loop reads CASSALGGAGTEAFF. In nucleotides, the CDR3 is TGTGCCAGCAGTGCATTAGGGGGCGCAGGGACTGAAGCTTTCTTT.

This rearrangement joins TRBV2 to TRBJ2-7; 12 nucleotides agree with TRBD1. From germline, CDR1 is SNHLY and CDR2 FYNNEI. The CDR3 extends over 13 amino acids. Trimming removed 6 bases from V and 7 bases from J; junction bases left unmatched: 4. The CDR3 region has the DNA TGTGCCAGCAGCGGGACAGGGGGCAGGGAGCAGTACTTC. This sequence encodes CASSGTGGREQYF.

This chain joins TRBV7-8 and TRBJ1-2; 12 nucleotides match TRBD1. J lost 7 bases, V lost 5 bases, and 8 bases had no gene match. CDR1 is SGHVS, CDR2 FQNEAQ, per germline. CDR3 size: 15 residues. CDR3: CASSHGTGGGFGYTF. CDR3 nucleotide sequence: TGTGCCAGCAGCCATGGGACAGGGGGCGGGTTTGGCTACACCTTC. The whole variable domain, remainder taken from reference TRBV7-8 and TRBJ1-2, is GAGVSQSPRYKVAKRGQDVALRCDPISGHVSLFWYQQALGQGPEFLTYFQNEAQLDKSGLPSDRFFAERPEGSVSTLKIQRTQQEDSAVYLCASSHGTGGGFGYTFGSGTRLTVV.

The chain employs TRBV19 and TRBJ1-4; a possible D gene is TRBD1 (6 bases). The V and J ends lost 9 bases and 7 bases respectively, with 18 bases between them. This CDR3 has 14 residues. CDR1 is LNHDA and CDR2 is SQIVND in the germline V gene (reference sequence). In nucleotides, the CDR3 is TGTGCCAGCAAAATTAGGGGGTCAGGTGAAAAACTGTTTTTT. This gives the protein CASKIRGSGEKLFF.

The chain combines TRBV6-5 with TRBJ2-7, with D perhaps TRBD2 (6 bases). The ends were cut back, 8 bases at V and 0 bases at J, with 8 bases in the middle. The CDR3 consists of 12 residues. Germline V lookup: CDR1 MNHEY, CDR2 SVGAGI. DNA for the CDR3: TGTGCCAGCGGGCGGGGCTCCTACGAGCAGTACTTC. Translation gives CASGRGSYEQYF.